This TCR beta chain was documented in a study of CXCR3-negative and CXCR3-positive naive CD8 T cells. The study, taken as a whole, reports: Similar TRBV-TRBJ usage characterized naive CXCR3-negative and CXCR3-positive cells; memory cells differed. Hydrophobicity of TRB CDR3s was greater in CXCR3-positive naive cells than in CXCR3-negative naive cells.

Germline V lookup: CDR1 MDHEN, CDR2 SYDVKM. The CDR3 covers 19 residues. Through 5' RACE with UMI labels, the TRB cDNA libraries were prepared. TCRdb re-called the 5' RACE reads; every CDR3 protein appears as one record, without DNA. The listing records about 98,000 distinct CDR3 sequences. Notes on this clonotype: Its antigen is not identified.

V is TRBV28 and J is TRBJ2-2; absent DNA, TCRdb's TRBD1 call cannot be checked. The sequence was obtained from a human donor in good health. Some clones in this sample may be carry-over from other donors' samples. The material sequenced was naive CXCR3+ CD8+ T cells from blood. Subset: CD45RO-CCR7+CD27+CD95- naive CD8+ T cells expressing CXCR3 (TNR3+). The CDR3 is CASSLLRTATHLNTGELFF.